The 8 T cell receptor beta chains presented below share a single source sample, sequenced in a study of blood T cell repertoires in COVID-19. TCRdb's table, derived via immunoSEQ multiplex PCR, lists solely in-frame clones and lacks some. Here the sample spans tens of thousands of clones, about 83% being singletons. Sequencing input: peripheral blood. The receptors here all came from a woman aged 55-70 years with COVID-19, enrolled during active disease.

The chain is built from TRBV2 and TRBJ2-7, with 7 bases lining up with TRBD1. J gave up 6 bases and V 7 bases, and 9 bases lay outside the gene matches. Germline CDR1 is SNHLY and CDR2 is FYNNEI. CDR3 size: 13 residues. DNA of the CDR3: TGTGCCAGCAAAGGACAGGTTGTGGGCGAGCAGTACTTC. Amino acids: CASKGQVVGEQYF.

The rearrangement joins TRBV3-1 (or the pseudogene TRBV3-2) to TRBJ1-1; D is perhaps TRBD1 (6 bases). Trimming removed 2 bases at V and 4 bases at J, with 11 bases between. Germline CDR1 LGHDT, CDR2 YNNKEL (reference sequence). The CDR3 runs 14 residues. CDR3 protein: CASSQRPGATEAFF. The DNA for the CDR3 is TGTGCCAGCAGCCAACGGCCAGGGGCCACTGAAGCTTTCTTT.

V usage is TRBV18 and J usage is TRBJ1-6; the D is unclear. The germline CDR1 and CDR2 sequences are KGHSH and LQKENI. V shed 3 bases and J shed 0 bases, with 6 bases lying between them. CDR3 length: 15 amino acids. The CDR3 protein is CASSPVSSYNSPLHF. The DNA of the CDR3 is TGTGCCAGCTCACCGGTTAGCTCCTATAATTCACCCCTCCACTTT.

The V gene is TRBV5-8, the J gene TRBJ2-7, with D perhaps TRBD2 (6 bases). CDR1 and CDR2 (germline): SGHTS, YDEGEE. V lost 2 bases and J 3 bases, leaving 12 bases between the germline ends. The length of the CDR3 is 14 residues. The CDR3 nucleotides are TGTGCCAGCAGCTTATCTAGGGGAGGCTACGAGCAGTACTTC. Its protein product is CASSLSRGGYEQYF.

The V gene is TRBV11-2, the J gene TRBJ1-6, with a possible D match to TRBD1 (5 bases). The CDR3 extends over 14 amino acids. V was clipped by 5 bases and J by 14 bases, with 19 bases between them. Germline V gene lookup returns CDR1 SGHAT and CDR2 FQNNGV. DNA of the CDR3: TGTGCCAGCAGCCCCGGGGGGGTGGGTTCTTCCCTCCACTTT. It yields the protein CASSPGGVGSSLHF. Drawing the rest from reference TRBV11-2 and TRBJ1-6, the complete variable domain is EAGVAQSPRYKIIEKRQSVAFWCNPISGHATLYWYQQILGQGPKLLIQFQNNGVVDDSQLPKDRFSAERLKGVDSTLKIQPAKLEDSAVYLCASSPGGVGSSLHFGNGTRLTVT.

This clone appeared a single time. The J gene is TRBJ2-2, the V gene TRBV5-4, with 7 bases identical to TRBD1. J gave up 7 bases and V 4 bases, and 10 bases lay outside the gene matches. This CDR3 comprises 15 residues. Germline CDR1 reads SGHNT; CDR2 reads YYREEE (reference sequence). The CDR3, as DNA: TGTGCCAGCAGCCGATCTAATAGGGACAGCGGGGAGCTGTTTTTT. As protein: CASSRSNRDSGELFF.

This clone was seen a single time. The V gene is TRBV12-3 or TRBV12-4, the J gene TRBJ1-1; D ambiguous. This CDR3 region has 12 residues. With 8 bases removed from V and 5 bases from J, the gap between germline ends came to 12 bases. The CDR3 protein is CASGVYGTEAFF. In DNA form, the CDR3 reads TGTGCCAGCGGAGTTTATGGGACTGAAGCTTTCTTT.

The chain combines TRBV27 with TRBJ2-7; TRBD1 aligns across 10 bases. After removal of 4 bases from V and 4 bases from J, the junction contained 13 bases not matched to a gene. CDR1 is MNHEY and CDR2 is SMNVEV in the germline V gene (reference sequence). The CDR3 is 17 amino acids. The CDR3 DNA reads TGTGCCAGCAGTTCCTTCGGGGTGACAGGGGGCTTGTACGAGCAGTACTTC. Translation gives CASSSFGVTGGLYEQYF.